These 26 T cell receptor beta chains came from one sample sequenced in a study of shared clonotypes between healthy human individuals. Sequenced by immunoSEQ multiplex PCR; TCRdb stores in-frame clones only, minus some. The top ten clones hold roughly 12% of a sample with 400,000 to 500,000 clones, 65% to 80% of them seen once. The specimen sequenced was PBMCs. These receptors were collected from a woman in her thirties or forties in good health. Some clones in this sample may be carry-over from other donors' samples.

CDR3 sequence reads: CARGGESNTGELFF. CDR3 bases: TGTGCCAGGGGCGGGGAATCGAACACCGGGGAGCTGTTTTTT. This sequence joins TRBV6-5 and TRBJ2-2; tentatively, D is TRBD2 (6 bases). This CDR3 is built from 14 residues. Germline V lookup: CDR1 MNHEY, CDR2 SVGAGI. With 9 bases removed from V and 0 bases from J, the gap between germline ends came to 11 bases.

V and J are TRBV2 and TRBJ2-3; 10 bases agree with TRBD2. The V segment lost 2 bases and the J segment 3 bases; nucleotides outside the gene matches: 5. This CDR3 is built from 16 residues. Germline V lookup: CDR1 SNHLY, CDR2 FYNNEI. CDR3 DNA: TGTGCCAGCAGTGAACCTAGCGGGAGATTGACAGATACGCAGTATTTT. Amino acids: CASSEPSGRLTDTQYF.

This clone was observed at least ten times. V usage is TRBV5-1 and J usage is TRBJ2-5; D not certain. The CDR3 totals 15 residues. Germline V gives CDR1 SGHRS, CDR2 YFSETQ. V lost 1 base and J lost 1, with 11 bases in between. This chain's CDR3 is CASSLFPPTQETQYF. The CDR3 DNA reads as TGCGCCAGCAGCTTGTTCCCCCCTACCCAAGAGACCCAGTACTTC.

This clone was recorded a few times. This chain uses TRBV29-1 with TRBJ1-1; perhaps TRBD1 as D (5 bases). The CDR3 spans 16 residues. The germline gives CDR1 SQVTM, CDR2 ANQGSEA. The germline V and J ends were trimmed by 3 bases and 5 bases, with 22 bases remaining between them. The CDR3 sequence is CSVDSGRDHRGTEAFF. CDR3 DNA sequence: TGCAGCGTTGACTCCGGGAGGGACCACAGAGGGACTGAAGCTTTCTTT.

This sequence joins TRBV10-3 and TRBJ2-1; 8 bases fit TRBD2. Per the germline V gene, CDR1 is ENHRY and CDR2 is SYGVKD. The CDR3 runs 13 residues. With 6 bases clipped from V and 7 bases from J, the junction kept 5 bases outside the gene matches. The CDR3 DNA is TGTGCCATCAGCGTCCAGCGGGAGAATGAGCAGTTCTTC. Protein product: CAISVQRENEQFF.

With regard to this clone: In the same sample, other DNA sequences code for this CDR3. The CDR3 protein is CATSRDRGYEQYF. The CDR3, as DNA: TGTGCCACCAGCAGGGACAGGGGCTACGAGCAGTACTTC. J is TRBJ2-7 and V is TRBV15, with 9 bases identical to TRBD1. Germline assignment: CDR1 LNHNV and CDR2 YYDKDF (reference sequence). Trimming at V came to 3 bases and at J to 3 bases, leaving 0 bases not matched to a gene. The length of the CDR3 is 13 residues.

This clone came up a few times. The J gene is TRBJ1-2, the V gene TRBV28; the D is unclear. V lost 8 bases, J lost 8 bases, and 18 bases lay in between. The V gene's germline CDR1 is MDHEN and CDR2 SYDVKM. This CDR3 contains 13 residues. The CDR3 coding sequence is TGTGCCAGCCATAAGCAGGCCCGGAGAGGCTACACCTTC. As protein: CASHKQARRGYTF.

V is TRBV5-6 and J is TRBJ2-1; no clear D. Deletions cut 0 bases from V and 8 bases from J, with 12 bases between. The CDR3 contains 14 residues. Germline loops: CDR1 SGHDT, CDR2 YYEEEE. The CDR3: CASSLGVWADEQFF. As DNA, the CDR3 is TGTGCCAGCAGCTTGGGGGTCTGGGCCGATGAGCAGTTCTTC.

This CDR3 is CASSKASGRAWNEQFF. The DNA of the CDR3 is TGTGCCAGCAGCAAAGCTAGCGGGAGGGCCTGGAATGAGCAGTTCTTC. The chain has TRBV7-9 and TRBJ2-1, with 12 bases fitting TRBD2. Per the germline V gene, CDR1 is SEHNR and CDR2 is FQNEAQ (reference sequence). With V trimmed by 5 bases and J by 7 bases, 9 bases remained unmatched. This CDR3 has 16 residues.

As to this clone: A read error is the likely source, as a far larger clone sits one nucleotide away. The chain combines TRBV11-3 with TRBJ2-2; D is undetermined. The CDR3 extends over 12 amino acids. Germline V gene sequence: CDR1 SGHNT, CDR2 YENEEA. V was trimmed by 5 bases and J by 3 bases, leaving 4 bases between them. The CDR3 nucleotides are TGTGCCAGCAGCCCCTACACCGGGGAGCTGTTTTTT. Translated: CASSPYTGELFF.

The rearrangement links TRBV18 to TRBJ2-6; 10 bases fit TRBD1. Germline trimming cut 3 bases from V and 0 bases from J; bases unmatched to any gene: 8. The CDR3 covers 19 residues. Germline assignment: CDR1 KGHSH and CDR2 LQKENI. DNA of the CDR3: TGTGCCAGCTCACCTTGGGGACAGGGGATATACTCTGGGGCCAACGTCCTGACTTTC. Translation gives CASSPWGQGIYSGANVLTF.

This rearrangement joins TRBV25-1 to TRBJ2-2; possible D gene TRBD2, 7 bases. The CDR3 is 15 residues long. Germline values: CDR1 MGHDK, CDR2 SYGVNS. Trimming cost V 6 bases and J 7 bases, with 18 bases left between them. DNA of the CDR3: TGTGCCAGCAGGAAGAGGGGGGGGCAAGGCGGGGAGCTGTTTTTT. Protein sequence: CASRKRGGQGGELFF.

The chain employs TRBV10-3 and TRBJ1-5; weak D call: TRBD1 (5 bases). This CDR3 has 16 amino acids. V was clipped by 2 bases and J by 1 base, with 12 bases between them. The germline CDR1 and CDR2 sequences are ENHRY and SYGVKD. CDR3 nucleotides: TGTGCCATCAGTGAGGGGGCTTTTGGGAGCAATCAGCCCCAGCATTTT. This encodes CAISEGAFGSNQPQHF.

This clone has only a few counts. Here the CDR3 reads CASSQMTSAPNTGELFF. As DNA, the CDR3 is TGCGCCAGCAGCCAGATGACTAGCGCCCCGAACACCGGGGAGCTGTTTTTT. The rearrangement uses TRBV5-1 and TRBJ2-2, with TRBD2 identical over 8 bases. The germline gives CDR1 SGHRS, CDR2 YFSETQ. The CDR3 is 17 residues long. With V trimmed by 4 bases and J by 0 bases, 8 bases remained unmatched.

This chain joins TRBV28 and TRBJ1-5; weak D call: TRBD1 (6 bases). Germline CDR1 is MDHEN and CDR2 is SYDVKM. The CDR3 is 15 amino acids. The ends were cut back, 1 base at V and 5 bases at J, with 12 bases in the middle. In DNA form, the CDR3 reads TGTGCCAGCAGTTTATTAGGGGGAGGGTATCAGCCCCAGCATTTT. Protein product: CASSLLGGGYQPQHF.

The rearrangement links TRBV19 to TRBJ2-3; 14 bases agree with TRBD2. Losses at the gene ends were 4 bases for V and 6 bases for J; bases not matched to a gene: 6. The germline V gene encodes CDR1 LNHDA and CDR2 SQIVND (reference sequence). This CDR3 is built from 16 residues. CDR3: CASSKGTSGSRDTQYF. CDR3 DNA sequence: TGTGCCAGTAGTAAAGGGACTAGCGGGAGTCGGGATACGCAGTATTTT.

The V call is TRBV19, the J call TRBJ1-5; the match to TRBD1 covers 9 bases. The germline gives CDR1 LNHDA, CDR2 SQIVND (reference sequence). The trim removed 4 bases at V and 3 bases at J, leaving 4 bases unmatched. The CDR3 has 15 amino acids. CDR3 residues: CASSTGTGNNQPQHF. The CDR3 DNA follows: TGTGCCAGTAGTACGGGGACAGGGAACAATCAGCCCCAGCATTTT.

The genes are TRBV7-9 and TRBJ2-1, with TRBD2 matching over 8 bases. This CDR3 has 14 amino acids. CDR1 and CDR2 from the germline V gene are SEHNR and FQNEAQ (reference sequence). V lost 7 bases, J lost 2 bases, and 4 bases stayed unmatched. CDR3 in amino acids: CASTLGRAYNEQFF. The CDR3 DNA is TGTGCCAGCACTCTCGGGAGGGCCTACAATGAGCAGTTCTTC.

The chain combines TRBV6-5 with TRBJ1-3, with D hard to call. The ends were cut back, 5 bases at V and 3 bases at J, with 8 bases in the middle. This CDR3 has 13 amino acids. Per germline, CDR1 MNHEY and CDR2 SVGAGI. The CDR3 sequence: CASSPLGGNTIYF. In DNA form, the CDR3 reads TGTGCCAGCAGTCCTTTAGGTGGAAACACCATATATTTT.

The chain recombines TRBV2 with TRBJ2-5; 8 bases match TRBD1. CDR1 is SNHLY, CDR2 FYNNEI, per germline. CDR3 length equals 15 residues. The trim removed 2 bases at V and 5 bases at J, leaving 7 bases unmatched. CDR3 protein: CASSERAGGYETQYF. The DNA of the CDR3 is TGTGCCAGCAGTGAAAGGGCAGGGGGCTACGAGACCCAGTACTTC.

This chain connects TRBV19 to TRBJ2-3; tentative D call: TRBD2 (7 bases). Trimming pared 5 bases from V and 0 bases from J, leaving 18 bases between. Germline values: CDR1 LNHDA, CDR2 SQIVND (reference sequence). The CDR3 is made up of 17 amino acids. The CDR3 sequence is CASSGGRLAESTDTQYF. CDR3 nucleotides: TGTGCCAGTAGTGGGGGCCGACTAGCTGAGAGCACAGATACGCAGTATTTT.

The rearrangement joins TRBV11-2 to TRBJ2-1; 9 nucleotides agree with TRBD2. J lost 1 base, V lost 3 bases, and 4 bases had no gene match. CDR1 SGHAT and CDR2 FQNNGV come from the germline V gene. This CDR3 has 16 amino acids. The CDR3 region is CASSFLSGRSYNEQFF. The CDR3 DNA reads as TGTGCCAGCAGCTTCCTTAGCGGGAGATCCTACAATGAGCAGTTCTTC. Based on the CDR3 plus reference TRBV11-2 and TRBJ2-1, the full variable domain is EAGVAQSPRYKIIEKRQSVAFWCNPISGHATLYWYQQILGQGPKLLIQFQNNGVVDDSQLPKDRFSAERLKGVDSTLKIQPAKLEDSAVYLCASSFLSGRSYNEQFFGPGTRLTVL.

J is TRBJ2-3 and V is TRBV11-2, with a possible D match to TRBD2 (5 bases). CDR3 length: 13 amino acids. Germline values: CDR1 SGHAT, CDR2 FQNNGV. Trimming removed 1 base at V and 9 bases at J, with 11 bases between. In DNA form, the CDR3 reads TGTGCCAGCAGCTTAGGCGGGCGCGCGACGCAGTATTTT. This sequence encodes CASSLGGRATQYF. Supplemented by reference TRBV11-2 and TRBJ2-3, the full variable domain reads EAGVAQSPRYKIIEKRQSVAFWCNPISGHATLYWYQQILGQGPKLLIQFQNNGVVDDSQLPKDRFSAERLKGVDSTLKIQPAKLEDSAVYLCASSLGGRATQYFGPGTRLTVL.

This chain connects TRBV29-1 to TRBJ1-1; D is uncertain. This CDR3 is 14 amino acids long. The ends were cut back, 6 bases at V and 3 bases at J, with 17 bases in the middle. Germline CDR1 reads SQVTM; CDR2 reads ANQGSEA. The CDR3, as DNA: TGCAGCGTATCACGGTCCTTGGTTGACACTGAAGCTTTCTTT. It is translated as CSVSRSLVDTEAFF.

Regarding this clone: A far larger clone is only one base removed, so a read error is likely. This chain connects TRBV30 to TRBJ1-4, with unresolved D. V shed 0 bases and J shed 8 bases, with 10 bases lying between them. The CDR3 consists of 13 residues. Germline V gene lookup returns CDR1 GTSNPN and CDR2 SVGIG (reference sequence). CDR3 nucleotide sequence: TGTGCCTGGAGTGTAACCAGCAACGAAAAACTGTTTTTT. Amino acid sequence: CAWSVTSNEKLFF. Variable domain in full (rest from reference TRBV30 and TRBJ1-4): SQTIHQWPATLVQPVGSPLSLECTVEGTSNPNLYWYRQAAGRGLQLLFYSVGIGQISSEVPQNLSASRPQDRQFILSSKKLLLSDSGFYLCAWSVTSNEKLFFGSGTQLSVL.

This clone was recorded only once. The chain uses TRBV28 and TRBJ2-7; D remains ambiguous. Germline V gene lookup returns CDR1 MDHEN and CDR2 SYDVKM. This CDR3 has 14 residues. Trimming left V 2 bases short and J 6 bases short, with 14 bases between. This chain's CDR3 is CASSLIRHSREQYF. Written as DNA, the CDR3 is TGTGCCAGCAGTTTAATTCGACATTCACGCGAGCAGTACTTC.